These 3 T cell receptor beta chains were sequenced from one sample in a study of blood T cell repertoires in COVID-19. Method: immunoSEQ multiplex PCR; TCRdb's copy keeps in-frame clones and lacks some. Among 400,000 to 500,000 clones listed, 86% were seen once. Sequenced input: peripheral blood. These receptors came from a woman aged 30 to 39 with active or convalescent COVID-19.

The chain couples TRBV6-5 to TRBJ2-3; D not certain. This CDR3 comprises 15 residues. Germline loops: CDR1 MNHEY, CDR2 SVGAGI. V lost 5 bases to trimming and J lost 1 base, with 13 bases between them. CDR3 sequence: CASSPPGTRTDTQYF. CDR3 nucleotides: TGTGCCAGCAGTCCTCCGGGTACACGCACAGATACGCAGTATTTT.

The genes are TRBV29-1 and TRBJ1-1; TRBD1 matches 10 bases. Germline V CDR1 and CDR2: SQVTM, ANQGSEA. The CDR3 runs to 14 residues. J lost 5 bases, V lost 5 bases, and 8 bases had no gene match. CDR3 residues: CSVHKTGGVTEAFF. The CDR3 DNA follows: TGCAGCGTTCATAAGACAGGGGGCGTTACTGAAGCTTTCTTT.

The chain combines TRBV3-1 (or the pseudogene TRBV3-2) with TRBJ2-7; a weak D match, TRBD2 (6 bases). V was shortened by 4 bases and J by 3 bases, with 10 bases between the two germline ends. The CDR3 has 13 amino acids. CDR1 LGHDT and CDR2 YNNKEL come from the germline V gene (reference sequence). The CDR3 is CASSPEGSYEQYF. CDR3 nucleotide sequence: TGTGCCAGCAGCCCGGAGGGGAGCTACGAGCAGTACTTC.